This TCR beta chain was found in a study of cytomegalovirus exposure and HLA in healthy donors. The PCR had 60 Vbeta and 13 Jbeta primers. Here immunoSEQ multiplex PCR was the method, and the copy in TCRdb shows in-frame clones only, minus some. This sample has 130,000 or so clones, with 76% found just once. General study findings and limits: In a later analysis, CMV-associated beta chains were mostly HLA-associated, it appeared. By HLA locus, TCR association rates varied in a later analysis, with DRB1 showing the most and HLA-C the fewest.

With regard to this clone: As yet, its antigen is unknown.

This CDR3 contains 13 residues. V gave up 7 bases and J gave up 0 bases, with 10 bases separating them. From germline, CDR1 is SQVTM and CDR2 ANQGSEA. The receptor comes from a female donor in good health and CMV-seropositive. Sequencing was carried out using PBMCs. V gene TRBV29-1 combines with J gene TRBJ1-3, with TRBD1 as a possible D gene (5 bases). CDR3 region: CSAQGVSGNTIYF. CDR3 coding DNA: TGCAGCGCTCAGGGCGTCTCTGGAAACACCATATATTTT.